One sample yielded the 2 T cell receptor beta chains listed below, sequenced in a study of shared clonotypes between healthy human individuals. CD45RO-negative, CCR7-positively selected cells formed the naive CD8 fraction, excluding terminally differentiated effector memory CD45RA+ cells. Profiled with immunoSEQ multiplex PCR; TCRdb holds only in-frame clones, not every one. The table records around 700,000 clones, about 90% of them present only once. The sample taken for sequencing was naive CD8+ T cells sorted from blood. The receptors originated from a man in his thirties or forties in good health.

V gene TRBV28 combines with J gene TRBJ2-7; 9 bases are shared with TRBD2. This CDR3 comprises 19 residues. Germline assignment: CDR1 MDHEN and CDR2 SYDVKM. Trimming removed 4 bases from V and 3 bases from J; junction bases left unmatched: 19. The CDR3 region is CASSSFSQHGSGRNYEQYF. In DNA, the CDR3 is TGTGCCAGCAGTTCTTTCTCCCAGCACGGAAGCGGGAGGAACTACGAGCAGTACTTC.

The gene calls are TRBV27 and TRBJ2-2; D gene unclear. With 2 bases removed from V and 11 bases from J, the gap between germline ends came to 9 bases. Per germline, CDR1 MNHEY and CDR2 SMNVEV (reference sequence). This CDR3 region has 12 residues. CDR3 sequence: CASSLRGDELFF. Here the CDR3 DNA reads TGTGCCAGCAGTTTACGCGGAGACGAGCTGTTTTTT.